Below, 32 T cell receptor beta chains from the same sample are listed, as sequenced in a study of cytomegalovirus exposure and HLA in healthy donors. Clones were sequenced by immunoSEQ multiplex PCR, and TCRdb holds only the in-frame ones, with some missing. Of about 38,000 clones listed, roughly 91% are singletons. Sequenced: PBMCs. The receptors were sampled from a man between 18 and 29 years old in good health and CMV-seronegative.

This chain connects TRBV27 to TRBJ2-1; 7 bases line up with TRBD2. The trim removed 3 bases at V and 0 bases at J, leaving 5 bases unmatched. CDR1 MNHEY and CDR2 SMNVEV come from the germline V gene (reference sequence). This CDR3 has 16 amino acids. The CDR3 sequence is CASSFVGRSSYNEQFF. CDR3 sequence (DNA): TGTGCCAGCAGTTTTGTCGGGAGGTCCTCCTACAATGAGCAGTTCTTC.

The V and J genes are TRBV19 and TRBJ2-1, with TRBD1 matching over 7 bases. CDR1 is LNHDA and CDR2 is SQIVND in the germline V gene (reference sequence). The J segment lost 2 bases and the V segment lost 3 bases, leaving 4 bases of the junction unmatched. This CDR3 has 15 residues. The CDR3 sequence is CASSMTGMPYNEQFF. As DNA, the CDR3 is TGTGCCAGTAGTATGACAGGGATGCCCTACAATGAGCAGTTCTTC.

The gene calls are TRBV19 and TRBJ1-5; D is unclear. The germline V gene encodes CDR1 LNHDA and CDR2 SQIVND (reference sequence). This CDR3 contains 13 residues. With 3 bases removed from V and 7 bases from J, the gap between germline ends came to 10 bases. The CDR3 nucleotides read TGTGCCAGTAGTATCCAGGTGAGCCAGCCCCAGCATTTT. Amino acids: CASSIQVSQPQHF.

The chain carries TRBV7-2 and TRBJ2-1; D uncertain. Trimming removed 1 base at V and 0 bases at J, with 10 bases between. Germline CDR1 reads SGHTA; CDR2 reads FQGNSA. This CDR3 comprises 16 residues. The CDR3 region has the DNA TGTGCCAGCAGCTTAGGGAGTAAGAGCTCCTACAATGAGCAGTTCTTC. Protein: CASSLGSKSSYNEQFF.

The V call is TRBV30, the J call TRBJ1-2; D may be TRBD1 (6 bases). V was trimmed by 2 bases and J by 4 bases, leaving 14 bases between them. This CDR3 comprises 14 residues. Germline lookup yields CDR1 GTSNPN and CDR2 SVGIG (reference sequence). The CDR3 region has the DNA TGTGCCTGGAGTACGTTACAGGGCCGCTATGGCTACACCTTC. This codes for CAWSTLQGRYGYTF.

This clone occurred once. The gene calls are TRBV6-4 and TRBJ1-5; D is perhaps TRBD1 (6 bases). The germline CDR1 and CDR2 sequences are MRHNA and SNTAGT. The CDR3 covers 13 residues. Trimming stripped 6 bases from V and 4 bases from J, with 10 bases between. CDR3 nucleotide sequence: TGTGCCAGCAGCCCACAGGGAAATCAGCCCCAGCATTTT. Translation: CASSPQGNQPQHF.

V is TRBV5-1 and J is TRBJ1-4; 9 bases align to TRBD1. The germline V gene encodes CDR1 SGHRS and CDR2 YFSETQ. J lost 8 bases, V lost 3 bases, and 5 bases had no gene match. The CDR3 has 14 residues. The CDR3 nucleotides are TGCGCCAGCAGCTATGAGACAGGGGGAGAAAAACTGTTTTTT. Protein: CASSYETGGEKLFF.

The chain combines TRBV25-1 with TRBJ1-1; D is undetermined. Trimming pared 4 bases from V and 5 bases from J, leaving 11 bases between. Looked up from germline, CDR1 is MGHDK and CDR2 is SYGVNS. CDR3 length equals 13 residues. In nucleotides, the CDR3 is TGTGCCAGCAGTGCTCAAACGGGGACTGAAGCTTTCTTT. Protein product: CASSAQTGTEAFF.

The chain joins TRBV6-6 to TRBJ1-4; 9 bases fit TRBD1. Germline trimming cut 6 bases from V and 5 bases from J; bases unmatched to any gene: 7. Germline CDR1 and CDR2: MNHNY and SVGAGI (reference sequence). The CDR3 is 15 amino acids. CDR3 in amino acids: CASRYETGGNEKLFF. CDR3 sequence (DNA): TGTGCCAGCAGATACGAAACAGGGGGCAATGAAAAACTGTTTTTT.

CDR3 sequence: CASRPRTGQGEQYF. DNA for the CDR3: TGTGCCAGCAGACCCAGGACAGGACAGGGTGAGCAGTACTTC. V and J are TRBV2 and TRBJ2-7; 8 bases are shared with TRBD1. Losses at the gene ends were 6 bases for V and 7 bases for J; bases not matched to a gene: 11. The CDR3 has 14 residues. CDR1 and CDR2 from the germline V gene are SNHLY and FYNNEI.

This chain links TRBV6-5 with TRBJ1-1; TRBD1 matches at 7 bases. After removal of 2 bases from V and 10 bases from J, the junction contained 10 bases not matched to a gene. This CDR3 comprises 14 residues. Per the germline V gene, CDR1 is MNHEY and CDR2 is SVGAGI. In nucleotides, the CDR3 is TGTGCCAGCAGTTACGCAGGGGGAATGGCTAGAGCTTTCTTT. Translation: CASSYAGGMARAFF.

This chain joins TRBV10-1 and TRBJ2-1, with a possible D match to TRBD1 (7 bases). CDR1 and CDR2 (germline): WNHNN, SYGVQD (reference sequence). V lost 4 bases, J lost 9 bases, and 16 bases lay in between. The CDR3 totals 14 residues. The CDR3 loop reads CASSAGGGSSEQFF. DNA of the CDR3: TGCGCCAGCAGTGCCGGAGGGGGCTCAAGTGAGCAGTTCTTC.

The J gene is TRBJ1-5, the V gene TRBV28; D possibly corresponds to TRBD1 (5 bases). Trimming stripped 7 bases from V and 0 bases from J, with 10 bases between. There are 14 residues in the CDR3. The germline gives CDR1 MDHEN, CDR2 SYDVKM. The CDR3 sequence is CASTGGNSNQPQHF. In nucleotides, the CDR3 is TGTGCCAGCACCGGGGGAAATAGCAATCAGCCCCAGCATTTT.

The chain joins TRBV18 to TRBJ2-1; TRBD2 matches 9 bases. CDR3 length: 16 residues. J lost 0 bases, V lost 5 bases, and 5 bases had no gene match. Germline V gene lookup returns CDR1 KGHSH and CDR2 LQKENI. CDR3 residues: CASSTSGSRSYNEQFF. The CDR3 region has the DNA TGTGCCAGCTCAACTAGCGGGTCACGCTCCTACAATGAGCAGTTCTTC.

The rearrangement links TRBV7-2 to TRBJ2-2; D uncertain. Germline V gene sequence: CDR1 SGHTA, CDR2 FQGNSA. Trimming pared 2 bases from V and 4 bases from J, leaving 8 bases between. The CDR3 extends over 14 amino acids. The CDR3 here is CASSLKPITGELFF. In DNA, the CDR3 is TGTGCCAGCAGCTTAAAACCTATCACCGGGGAGCTGTTTTTT.

This rearrangement joins TRBV18 to TRBJ1-5; D might be TRBD1 (6 bases). Germline lookup yields CDR1 KGHSH and CDR2 LQKENI. There are 14 residues in the CDR3. V was clipped by 4 bases and J by 2 bases, with 9 bases between them. CDR3 amino acids: CASSLAGGNQPQHF. The CDR3 bases are TGTGCCAGCTCACTTGCAGGGGGCAATCAGCCCCAGCATTTT.

The chain combines TRBV9 with TRBJ2-5; D perhaps matches TRBD2 (7 bases). This CDR3 comprises 17 residues. V shed 4 bases and J shed 0 bases, with 19 bases lying between them. Germline CDR1 reads SGDLS; CDR2 reads YYNGEE. CDR3 sequence (DNA): TGTGCCAGCAGCTCGGGGGGCTCCAAACCCTACCAAGAGACCCAGTACTTC. This sequence encodes CASSSGGSKPYQETQYF.

V is TRBV1 and J is TRBJ2-3; the table's D call, TRBD2, was not checked against the DNA. TRBV1 is described as a pseudogene. This CDR3 has 17 residues. The CDR3 coding sequence is TGCACCAGCAGCCAAGCCGGAGGGCGGGGGGTTACAGATACGCAGTATTTT. Translating it yields CTSSQAGGRGVTDTQYF.

The chain is built from TRBV11-3 and TRBJ2-5; 10 nucleotides align to TRBD1. The CDR3 length is 14 residues. CDR1 is SGHNT, CDR2 YENEEA, per germline. V lost 5 bases and J lost 5; bases outside the gene matches: 5. In nucleotides, the CDR3 is TGTGCCAGCAGCCCCAGACAGGGGGCGGAGACCCAGTACTTC. Its translation is CASSPRQGAETQYF.

This chain joins TRBV2 and TRBJ1-4, with D possibly TRBD1 on 5 matching bases. V lost 4 bases, J lost 8 bases, and 14 bases lay in between. This CDR3 is built from 14 residues. Per germline, CDR1 SNHLY and CDR2 FYNNEI. CDR3 sequence (DNA): TGTGCCAGCAGTGCCGGAGGGGCGGGGGAAAAACTGTTTTTT. Translation: CASSAGGAGEKLFF.

CDR3 region: CASTPRRAGGRSYGYTF. CDR3 DNA: TGTGCCAGCACACCCCGCAGGGCAGGGGGCAGAAGCTATGGCTACACCTTC. The rearrangement uses TRBV5-6 and TRBJ1-2, with 8 bases matching TRBD1. Germline V lookup: CDR1 SGHDT, CDR2 YYEEEE. The CDR3 is made up of 17 amino acids. Trimming took 6 bases from V and 4 from J; bases not matched to a gene: 17.

This chain's CDR3 is CASIKDRRLGGYTF. The CDR3 nucleotides read TGTGCCAGCATTAAGGACAGGCGGCTTGGTGGCTACACCTTC. V and J are TRBV6-5 and TRBJ1-2, with 7 bases matching TRBD1. CDR1 and CDR2 from the germline V gene are MNHEY and SVGAGI. This CDR3 spans 14 amino acids. Germline trimming cut 7 bases from V and 7 bases from J; bases unmatched to any gene: 12.

The chain combines TRBV6-1 with TRBJ2-7; maybe TRBD2 (5 bases). Trimming cost V 7 bases and J 3 bases, with 16 bases left between them. The CDR3 contains 14 residues. CDR1 MNHNS and CDR2 SASEGT come from the germline V gene. The CDR3 is CASTIWIGDYEQYF. CDR3 DNA sequence: TGTGCCAGCACCATTTGGATCGGGGACTACGAGCAGTACTTC.

The genes are TRBV4-2 and TRBJ2-1, with 10 positions matching TRBD2. This CDR3 spans 16 amino acids. V trimming: 2 bases; J trimming: 7 bases; junction bases outside the gene matches: 8. The germline gives CDR1 LGHNA, CDR2 YNFKEQ. The CDR3 reads CASSQIVSGRENEQFF. The CDR3 region has the DNA TGTGCCAGCAGCCAAATTGTGAGCGGGAGGGAGAATGAGCAGTTCTTC.

This chain uses TRBV19 with TRBJ1-5; 10 nucleotides line up with TRBD1. With V trimmed by 5 bases and J by 5 bases, 6 bases remained unmatched. The CDR3 is 15 amino acids. The germline V gene has CDR1 LNHDA and CDR2 SQIVND (reference sequence). The CDR3 protein is CASSGTGALYQPQHF. As DNA, the CDR3 is TGTGCCAGTAGTGGGACAGGGGCCCTCTATCAGCCCCAGCATTTT.

The V and J genes are TRBV30 and TRBJ1-1; tentatively, D is TRBD1 (5 bases). Germline-derived CDR1 and CDR2 are GTSNPN and SVGIG (reference sequence). This CDR3 region has 13 residues. Trimming pared 7 bases from V and 6 bases from J, leaving 18 bases between. For the CDR3, the DNA is TGTGCCTCCCACTGGGGGGAAGGAGCTGAAGCTTTCTTT. Protein product: CASHWGEGAEAFF.

This chain uses TRBV13 with TRBJ1-1, with 8 positions matching TRBD1. This CDR3 is 15 amino acids long. Germline lookup yields CDR1 PRHDT and CDR2 FYEKMQ (reference sequence). With V trimmed by 5 bases and J by 2 bases, 7 bases remained unmatched. CDR3 sequence: CASSRRQGRNTEAFF. The CDR3 DNA reads as TGTGCCAGCAGCCGGAGACAGGGGCGAAACACTGAAGCTTTCTTT.

The chain employs TRBV4-1 and TRBJ1-1; 7 bases align to TRBD1. The CDR3 length is 14 residues. V lost 3 bases, J lost 3 bases, and 4 bases stayed unmatched. Germline assignment: CDR1 MGHRA and CDR2 YSYEKL. CDR3 nucleotides: TGCGCCAGCAGCCACCGACAGGGTGACACTGAAGCTTTCTTT. Amino acids: CASSHRQGDTEAFF.

The chain couples TRBV10-1 to TRBJ1-1; 10 positions agree with TRBD1. V was pared by 5 bases and J by 7 bases, with 4 bases of the junction left unmatched. Germline assignment: CDR1 WNHNN and CDR2 SYGVQD (reference sequence). The CDR3 runs 13 residues. The CDR3, as DNA: TGCGCCAGCAGTACGGACAGGGGGGTTGAAGCTTTCTTT. Translating it yields CASSTDRGVEAFF.

For the CDR3, the DNA is TGTGCCAGCTCCAAAGGGGGGGACACTGAAGCTTTCTTT. This sequence encodes CASSKGGDTEAFF. J is TRBJ1-1 and V is TRBV19; possible D gene TRBD1, 6 bases. Trimming took 9 bases from V and 3 from J, leaving 14 bases between them. The germline gives CDR1 LNHDA, CDR2 SQIVND (reference sequence). The CDR3 loop spans 13 amino acids.

By sample share, this clone is large. V is TRBV11-2 and J is TRBJ2-2, with 7 positions matching TRBD1. V dropped 2 bases and J dropped 3; count of bases not matched to a gene: 3. Germline CDR1 reads SGHAT; CDR2 reads FQNNGV. This CDR3 comprises 15 residues. The CDR3 DNA follows: TGTGCCAGCAGCTTAAACACAGGGGACACCGGGGAGCTGTTTTTT. It codes for CASSLNTGDTGELFF.

This CDR3 is CASSLETGARNTEAFF. The DNA of the CDR3 is TGCGCCAGCAGCTTAGAGACAGGGGCCCGGAACACTGAAGCTTTCTTT. V gene TRBV5-1 combines with J gene TRBJ1-1; 8 positions agree with TRBD1. The germline gives CDR1 SGHRS, CDR2 YFSETQ. J lost 1 base, V lost 2 bases, and 7 bases had no gene match. The CDR3 runs 16 residues.